The next 20 T cell receptor beta chains were all read from a single sample in a study of blood T cells in healthy people across ages. A sample-barcoded 5' primer and a J-beta primer mix were used in a second PCR of roughly 6 to 11 cycles. TCRdb independently ran MiXCR on the 5' RACE reads; one entry per CDR3 protein. The table has roughly 1,500,000 distinct CDR3 sequences, around 42% seen once; the top ten hold approximately 7.9%. The sample was blood. The receptors here all came from a woman aged 18-30 years in good health.

CDR3 region: CSARDWGTEPSSYNEQFF. DNA of the CDR3: TGCAGTGCTAGAGATTGGGGGACGGAACCAAGCTCCTACAATGAGCAGTTCTTC. This chain uses TRBV20-1 with TRBJ2-1; D possibly uses TRBD1 or TRBD2 (5 bases each). The CDR3 totals 18 residues. V was cut by 0 bases and J by 0 bases, with 18 bases left in between. The germline gives CDR1 DFQATT, CDR2 SNEGSKA (reference sequence).

This chain links TRBV20-1 with TRBJ1-2, with D possibly being TRBD1 (5 bases). This CDR3 is built from 15 residues. Per the germline V gene, CDR1 is DFQATT and CDR2 is SNEGSKA (reference sequence). Trimming removed 3 bases from V and 2 bases from J, with 16 bases in between. CDR3 loop: CSASPWGGGNYGYTF. The CDR3 DNA follows: TGCAGTGCTAGCCCCTGGGGGGGTGGGAACTATGGCTACACCTTC.

This clonotype has only a few counts. The J gene is TRBJ2-1, the V gene TRBV20-1; TRBD2 agrees at 14 bases. This CDR3 spans 15 amino acids. Unmatched junction bases numbered 9, after V lost 6 bases and J lost 8 bases. CDR1 DFQATT and CDR2 SNEGSKA come from the germline V gene (reference sequence). The CDR3 coding sequence is TGCAGTGCCGCAGGGACTAGCGGGAGTATCGATGAGCAGTTCTTC. It encodes CSAAGTSGSIDEQFF.

V and J are TRBV27 and TRBJ2-1; TRBD1 aligns across 11 bases. In germline, CDR1 is MNHEY, CDR2 SMNVEV (reference sequence). The CDR3 length is 12 residues. With V trimmed by 4 bases and J by 15 bases, 5 bases remained unmatched. The CDR3 DNA sequence: TGTGCCAGCAGTTGGACAGGGGGCCGGTGGTTCTTC. Encoded protein: CASSWTGGRWFF.

V is TRBV19 and J is TRBJ2-1; D could derive from TRBD1 or TRBD2 (6 bases each). The J call is uncertain, as TRBJ2-7 better fits the DNA end. Germline values: CDR1 LNHDA, CDR2 SQIVND (reference sequence). This CDR3 region has 13 residues. CDR3 bases: TGTGCCAGTAAGGGGGACTTGGGCAATGAGCAGTACTTC. Residues: CASKGDLGNEQYF.

This clonotype was seen only a few times. DNA for the CDR3: TGCGCCAGCACCAAAACGGACAGGAATAATTCACCCCTCCACTTT. It yields the protein CASTKTDRNNSPLHF. The chain combines TRBV5-1 with TRBJ1-6; TRBD1 agrees at 7 bases. V lost 6 bases and J lost 5; bases outside the gene matches: 8. This CDR3 comprises 15 residues. The germline gives CDR1 SGHRS, CDR2 YFSETQ.

This clonotype was observed a few times. The chain links TRBV10-3 to TRBJ2-3, with 7 bases lining up with TRBD1. Germline V gene data show CDR1 as ENHRY and CDR2 as SYGVKD. Trimming cost V 4 bases and J 0 bases; bases outside gene matches: 4. CDR3 length: 15 residues. The CDR3, as DNA: TGTGCCATCAGTGGGGGACAGACTAGCACAGATACGCAGTATTTT. Translating gives CAISGGQTSTDTQYF.

This clonotype was seen a handful of times. The rearrangement uses TRBV5-1 and TRBJ1-1; D is unresolved. The V end was cut by 0 bases, the J end by 4 bases, with 13 bases between. The germline gives CDR1 SGHRS, CDR2 YFSETQ. The CDR3 extends over 15 amino acids. Written as DNA, the CDR3 is TGCGCCAGCAGCTTGGAAGGTGGAGGAGTCACTGAAGCTTTCTTT. This sequence encodes CASSLEGGGVTEAFF.

This clonotype was recorded a few times. V and J are TRBV25-1 and TRBJ2-7; 8 bases fit TRBD1. CDR3 length: 16 amino acids. Germline V gene lookup returns CDR1 MGHDK and CDR2 SYGVNS. Trimming cost V 1 base and J 5 bases; bases outside gene matches: 10. CDR3 sequence reads: CASSESRGTGRNEQYF. For the CDR3, the DNA is TGTGCCAGCAGTGAATCTAGAGGGACAGGAAGAAACGAGCAGTACTTC.

This clonotype was seen a few times. This chain uses TRBV4-1 with TRBJ1-1; D uncertain. Germline CDR1 is MGHRA and CDR2 is YSYEKL. CDR3 size: 14 residues. The V and J ends lost 2 bases and 6 bases respectively, with 13 bases between them. Here the CDR3 reads CASSQPGVEAEAFF. CDR3 nucleotides: TGCGCCAGCAGCCAACCGGGCGTTGAGGCTGAAGCTTTCTTT.

V is TRBV9 and J is TRBJ2-1; TRBD2 agrees at 7 bases. The germline V gene encodes CDR1 SGDLS and CDR2 YYNGEE. After removal of 0 bases from V and 8 bases from J, the junction contained 11 bases not matched to a gene. The length of the CDR3 is 16 residues. The CDR3 loop reads CASSVDGGSEYDEQFF. The CDR3 DNA is TGTGCCAGCAGCGTAGATGGCGGGAGCGAGTACGATGAGCAGTTCTTC.

This clonotype was seen only a few times. The chain uses TRBV6-6 and TRBJ1-2, with unresolved D. The CDR3 is made up of 16 amino acids. The V end was cut by 6 bases, the J end by 0 bases, with 17 bases between. In germline, CDR1 is MNHNY, CDR2 SVGAGI (reference sequence). CDR3 sequence reads: CASSPNRNAANYGYTF. In DNA, the CDR3 is TGTGCCAGCAGCCCCAACCGCAATGCAGCTAACTATGGCTACACCTTC.

The gene calls are TRBV6-5 and TRBJ2-3; D is ambiguous. V was cut by 4 bases and J by 2 bases, with 10 bases left in between. The CDR3 runs to 14 residues. Germline CDR1 is MNHEY and CDR2 is SVGAGI. CDR3 sequence: CASSWRTFTDTQYF. The CDR3 bases are TGTGCCAGCAGTTGGCGGACGTTCACAGATACGCAGTATTTT.

This clonotype turned up a few times. The rearrangement joins TRBV7-9 to TRBJ1-2, with 10 bases identical to TRBD1. This CDR3 comprises 16 residues. Germline CDR1 reads SEHNR; CDR2 reads FQNEAQ (reference sequence). Trimming cost V 7 bases and J 5 bases; bases outside gene matches: 13. The CDR3 spells CASNAENDRGLYGYTF. DNA of the CDR3: TGTGCCAGCAACGCGGAGAACGACAGGGGGCTTTATGGCTACACCTTC.

This chain links TRBV27 with TRBJ1-1; D not certain. This CDR3 has 14 amino acids. V gave up 3 bases and J gave up 6 bases, with 14 bases separating them. Germline values: CDR1 MNHEY, CDR2 SMNVEV (reference sequence). The CDR3 coding sequence is TGTGCCAGCAGTTTGGCTCAAGGTTCCGCTGAAGCTTTCTTT. Translation gives CASSLAQGSAEAFF.

The V and J genes are TRBV4-3 and TRBJ1-2; D gene unclear. Germline V gives CDR1 LGHNA, CDR2 YSLEER. Trimming removed 1 base from V and 4 bases from J, with 16 bases in between. The CDR3 length is 16 residues. CDR3 sequence (DNA): TGCGCCAGCAGCCAAGTTATGGGAGACCTAGGCTATGGCTACACCTTC. It specifies CASSQVMGDLGYGYTF.

The rearrangement links TRBV20-1 to TRBJ1-1; 10 positions agree with TRBD1. Looked up from germline, CDR1 is DFQATT and CDR2 is SNEGSKA (reference sequence). Unmatched junction bases numbered 1, after V lost 3 bases and J lost 0 bases. This CDR3 contains 14 residues. CDR3 sequence (DNA): TGCAGTGCTAGGGGGACAGGGGTGAACACTGAAGCTTTCTTT. Its translation: CSARGTGVNTEAFF.

The J gene is TRBJ1-2, the V gene TRBV29-1; 11 nucleotides line up with TRBD1. The germline CDR1 and CDR2 sequences are SQVTM and ANQGSEA. The CDR3 consists of 15 residues. V trimming: 7 bases; J trimming: 4 bases; junction bases outside the gene matches: 11. DNA for the CDR3: TGCAGCGCAATCGGACAGGGGGCGCGATCCTATGGCTACACCTTC. This gives the protein CSAIGQGARSYGYTF.

The V gene is TRBV12-3 or TRBV12-4, the J gene TRBJ2-1; D call uncertain. Deletions cut 3 bases from V and 2 bases from J, with 11 bases between. This CDR3 spans 15 amino acids. The CDR3 here is CASSFQMSAYNEQFF. The CDR3, as DNA: TGTGCCAGCAGTTTCCAGATGAGCGCCTACAATGAGCAGTTCTTC.

The gene calls are TRBV3-1 and TRBJ2-4; 8 bases are shared with TRBD2. Judging by the DNA end, TRBJ2-7 fits better; the J call may be wrong. CDR1 and CDR2 (germline): LGHDT, YNNKEL (reference sequence). The CDR3 is 16 residues long. The CDR3 region has the DNA TGTGCCAGCAGCCCCCTCGGTAGCGGGGTATCCGGCGAGCAGTACTTC. It specifies CASSPLGSGVSGEQYF.